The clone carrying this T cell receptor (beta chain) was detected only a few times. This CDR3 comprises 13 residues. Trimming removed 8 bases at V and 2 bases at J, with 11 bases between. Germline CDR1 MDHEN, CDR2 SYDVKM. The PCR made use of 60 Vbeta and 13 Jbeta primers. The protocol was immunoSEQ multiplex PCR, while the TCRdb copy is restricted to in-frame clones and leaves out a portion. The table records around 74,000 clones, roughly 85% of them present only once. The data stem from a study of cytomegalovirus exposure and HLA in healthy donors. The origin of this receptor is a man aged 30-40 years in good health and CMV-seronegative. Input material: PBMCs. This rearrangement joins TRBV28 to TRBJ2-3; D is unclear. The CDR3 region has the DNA TGTGCCAGCGCCAGCGCCAACACAGATACGCAGTATTTT. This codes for CASASANTDTQYF. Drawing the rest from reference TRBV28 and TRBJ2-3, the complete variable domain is DVKVTQSSRYLVKRTGEKVFLECVQDMDHENMFWYRQDPGLGLRLIYFSYDVKMKEKGDIPEGYSVSREKKERFSLILESASTNQTSMYLCASASANTDTQYFGPGTRLTVL.